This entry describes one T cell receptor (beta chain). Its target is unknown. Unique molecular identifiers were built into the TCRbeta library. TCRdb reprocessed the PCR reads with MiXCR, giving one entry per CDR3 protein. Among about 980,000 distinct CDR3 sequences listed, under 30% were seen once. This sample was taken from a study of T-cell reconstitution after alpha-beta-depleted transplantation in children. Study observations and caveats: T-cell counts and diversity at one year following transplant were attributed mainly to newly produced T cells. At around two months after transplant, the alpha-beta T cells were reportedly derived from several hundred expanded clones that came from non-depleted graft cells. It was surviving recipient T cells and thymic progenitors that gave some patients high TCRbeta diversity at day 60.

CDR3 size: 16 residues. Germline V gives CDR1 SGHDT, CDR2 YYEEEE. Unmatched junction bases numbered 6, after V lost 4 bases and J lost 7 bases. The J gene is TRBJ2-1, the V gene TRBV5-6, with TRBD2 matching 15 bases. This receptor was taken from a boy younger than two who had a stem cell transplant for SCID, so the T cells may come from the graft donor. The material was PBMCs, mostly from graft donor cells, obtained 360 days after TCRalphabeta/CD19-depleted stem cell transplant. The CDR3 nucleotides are TGTGCCAGCAGCATACCCGGGACTAGCGGGGGGAATGAGCAGTTCTTC. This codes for CASSIPGTSGGNEQFF.